This is a list of T cell receptor beta chains from one sample in a study of T cells in Graves' hyperthyroidism and ophthalmopathy. One entry per CDR3 protein, called by TCRdb with MiXCR from the multiplex PCR reads. This table has 500,000 or so distinct CDR3 sequences, approximately 16% appearing once. Sample: blood. Receptor source: a woman younger than 45 with Graves' ophthalmopathy. CDR3s include the opening cysteine and the closing phenylalanine or tryptophan. The D gene is left open where the match is weak. Size is omitted from some rows. Given values are once, few, many or a class for expanded clones.

abundance: many
j_gene: TRBJ2-3
d_gene: .
v_gene: TRBV18
CDR3aa: CASSPSSGNTDTQYF
CDR3nt: TGTGCCAGCTCACCCTCAAGCGGTAACACAGATACGCAGTATTTT

abundance: many
j_gene: TRBJ2-5
d_gene: .
v_gene: TRBV20-1
CDR3aa: CSARAEDRQETQYF
CDR3nt: TGCAGTGCTAGAGCCGAGGATAGGCAAGAGACCCAGTACTTC

abundance: .
j_gene: TRBJ1-1
d_gene: .
v_gene: TRBV9
CDR3aa: CASSVAGNLNTEAFF
CDR3nt: TGTGCCAGCAGCGTAGCTGGGAACTTGAACACTGAAGCTTTCTTT

abundance: many
j_gene: TRBJ2-7
d_gene: .
v_gene: TRBV27
CDR3aa: CASSLNPPPAEQYF
CDR3nt: TGTGCCAGCAGTTTAAATCCCCCCCCGGCCGAGCAGTACTTC

abundance: many
j_gene: TRBJ2-7
d_gene: .
v_gene: TRBV5-1
CDR3aa: CASSGGLGAYEQYF
CDR3nt: TGCGCCAGCAGTGGGGGACTGGGAGCCTACGAGCAGTACTTC

abundance: .
j_gene: TRBJ1-5
d_gene: TRBD1
v_gene: TRBV20-1
CDR3aa: CSAATGGANLRQPQHF
CDR3nt: TGCAGTGCTGCAACAGGGGGCGCGAATTTAAGGCAGCCCCAGCATTTT

abundance: .
j_gene: TRBJ2-3
d_gene: TRBD2
v_gene: TRBV11-1
CDR3aa: CASSSIAGGPMDTQYF
CDR3nt: TGTGCCAGCAGCTCAATAGCGGGAGGGCCGATGGATACGCAGTATTTT

abundance: few
j_gene: TRBJ2-3
d_gene: TRBD2
v_gene: TRBV27
CDR3aa: CASSFFKLAGYQSSTDTQYF
CDR3nt: TGTGCCAGCAGTTTTTTTAAACTAGCGGGCTATCAATCTAGCACAGATACGCAGTATTTT

abundance: many
j_gene: TRBJ1-1
d_gene: .
v_gene: TRBV12-3/TRBV12-4
CDR3aa: CASSFSGMNTEAFF
CDR3nt: TGTGCCAGCAGTTTTAGCGGAATGAACACTGAAGCTTTCTTT

abundance: many
j_gene: TRBJ2-1
d_gene: TRBD2
v_gene: TRBV7-8
CDR3aa: CASSSGLAGVEQFF
CDR3nt: TGTGCCAGCAGTTCGGGACTAGCGGGAGTTGAGCAGTTCTTC

abundance: few
j_gene: TRBJ2-2
d_gene: .
v_gene: TRBV6-2/TRBV6-3
CDR3aa: CASSYSTDTPTGELFF
CDR3nt: TGTGCCAGCAGTTACTCGACCGATACCCCGACGGGGGAGCTGTTTTTT

abundance: many
j_gene: TRBJ2-4
d_gene: .
v_gene: TRBV6-2/TRBV6-3
CDR3aa: CASSYSPQGFKNIQYF
CDR3nt: TGTGCCAGCAGTTACTCTCCACAGGGCTTCAAAAACATTCAGTACTTC

abundance: few
j_gene: TRBJ1-6
d_gene: .
v_gene: TRBV20-1
CDR3aa: CSARGRRHTMNSPLHF
CDR3nt: TGCAGTGCTAGAGGAAGAAGACACACCATGAATTCACCCCTCCACTTT

abundance: .
j_gene: TRBJ2-5
d_gene: .
v_gene: TRBV29-1
CDR3aa: CSVDRGGKGETQYF
CDR3nt: TGCAGCGTTGATCGCGGCGGGAAGGGAGAGACCCAGTACTTC

abundance: .
j_gene: TRBJ2-1
d_gene: .
v_gene: TRBV24-1
CDR3aa: CATSDNNRDSSYNEQFF
CDR3nt: TGTGCCACCAGTGATAACAACAGGGATAGCTCCTACAATGAGCAGTTCTTC

abundance: .
j_gene: TRBJ1-5
d_gene: .
v_gene: TRBV6-1
CDR3aa: CASRLGTLWGQPQHF
CDR3nt: TGTGCCAGCAGGCTCGGGACACTTTGGGGTCAGCCCCAGCATTTT

abundance: .
j_gene: TRBJ1-6
d_gene: .
v_gene: TRBV27
CDR3aa: CASSPLPGIIDSPLHF
CDR3nt: TGTGCCAGCAGTCCCTTACCCGGGATTATAGATTCACCCCTCCACTTT

abundance: many
j_gene: TRBJ2-3
d_gene: .
v_gene: TRBV2
CDR3aa: CASSSSLVADTQYF
CDR3nt: TGTGCCAGCAGCTCCTCACTAGTAGCAGATACGCAGTATTTT

abundance: many
j_gene: TRBJ1-1
d_gene: TRBD1
v_gene: TRBV6-1
CDR3aa: CASSQVDRGTEAFF
CDR3nt: TGTGCCAGCAGTCAAGTGGACAGGGGCACTGAAGCTTTCTTT

abundance: few
j_gene: TRBJ2-1
d_gene: TRBD2
v_gene: TRBV4-1
CDR3aa: CASSPMDLLPSGRNEQFF
CDR3nt: TGCGCCAGCAGCCCAATGGACCTGTTGCCTAGCGGGCGCAATGAGCAGTTCTTC

abundance: many
j_gene: TRBJ2-7
d_gene: TRBD1
v_gene: TRBV28
CDR3aa: CASSLGQGVVYEQYF
CDR3nt: TGTGCCAGCAGTTTGGGACAGGGGGTGGTCTACGAGCAGTACTTC

abundance: many
j_gene: TRBJ2-2
d_gene: .
v_gene: TRBV3-1
CDR3aa: CASSQLGTGELFF
CDR3nt: TGTGCCAGCAGCCAATTGGGGACCGGGGAGCTGTTTTTT